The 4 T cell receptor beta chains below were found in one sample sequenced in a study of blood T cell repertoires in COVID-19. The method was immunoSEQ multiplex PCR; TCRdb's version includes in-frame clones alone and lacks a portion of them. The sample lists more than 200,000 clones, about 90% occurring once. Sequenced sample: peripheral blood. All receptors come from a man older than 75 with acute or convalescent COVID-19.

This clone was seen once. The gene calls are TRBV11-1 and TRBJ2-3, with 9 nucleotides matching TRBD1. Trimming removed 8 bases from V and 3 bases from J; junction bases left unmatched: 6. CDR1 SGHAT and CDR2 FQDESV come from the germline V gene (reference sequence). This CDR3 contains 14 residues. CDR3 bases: TGTGCCAGCGGCCGGGACAGGGTGACAGATACGCAGTATTTT. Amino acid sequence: CASGRDRVTDTQYF.

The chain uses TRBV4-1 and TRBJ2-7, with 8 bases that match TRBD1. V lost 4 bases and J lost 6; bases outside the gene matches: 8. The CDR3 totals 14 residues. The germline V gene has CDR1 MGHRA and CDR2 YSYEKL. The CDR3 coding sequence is TGCGCCAGCAGCCCGGGTGCAGGGGGCGGCGAGCAGTACTTC. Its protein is CASSPGAGGGEQYF.

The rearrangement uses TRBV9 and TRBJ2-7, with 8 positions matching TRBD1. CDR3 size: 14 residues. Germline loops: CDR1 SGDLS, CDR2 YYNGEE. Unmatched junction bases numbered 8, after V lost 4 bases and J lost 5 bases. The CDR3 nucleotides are TGTGCCAGCAGCCCCCGCAGGGGGCCGGACGAGCAGTACTTC. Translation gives CASSPRRGPDEQYF.

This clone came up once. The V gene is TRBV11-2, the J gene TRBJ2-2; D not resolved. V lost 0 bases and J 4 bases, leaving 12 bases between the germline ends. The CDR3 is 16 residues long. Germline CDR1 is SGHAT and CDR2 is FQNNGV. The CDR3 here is CASSLDIGSATGELFF. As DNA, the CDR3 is TGTGCCAGCAGCTTAGATATAGGAAGCGCCACCGGGGAGCTGTTTTTT. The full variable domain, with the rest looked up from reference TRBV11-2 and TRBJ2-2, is EAGVAQSPRYKIIEKRQSVAFWCNPISGHATLYWYQQILGQGPKLLIQFQNNGVVDDSQLPKDRFSAERLKGVDSTLKIQPAKLEDSAVYLCASSLDIGSATGELFFGEGSRLTVL.